This record looks at one TCR beta chain sequence and its context. As yet, its antigen is unknown. The CDR3 extends over 15 amino acids. Trimming shortened V by 0 bases and J by 2 bases, and 9 bases separated the two germline ends. Germline CDR1 is SGDLS and CDR2 is YYNGEE. The data are from a study of CD4+ T cells in melanoma. The study, taken as a whole, reports: CD8+ T cell, macrophage and B cell function reportedly correlated with neoantigen-specific CD4+ T cells. In melanoma, neoantigen-specific CD4+ T cells reportedly differed in differentiation state.

The assay was immunoSEQ multiplex PCR, and TCRdb's table has in-frame clones only and misses some. This table has some 110,000 clones, about nine tenths appearing once. The chain employs TRBV9 and TRBJ2-1; D perhaps matches TRBD2 (6 bases). This receptor was identified in a human donor with melanoma. The sample taken for sequencing was peripheral blood. CDR3 bases: TGTGCCAGCAGCGTAGATGGGGGGACCTACAATGAGCAGTTCTTC. As protein: CASSVDGGTYNEQFF.